This note documents a single TCR beta chain sequence. Its target antigen remains unknown. There are no base qualities to consult, and no much larger clone falls within one base. One collaborating source in Seattle enrolled patients while the patients were actively infected and followed the patients over time throughout the course of disease. The collaborating institutions used their own protocols to collect whole blood in K2EDTA tubes. For TCRbeta analysis, collaborators shipped samples in one of three forms: frozen whole blood, isolated PBMCs, or DNA extracted from either of those sample types. The data stem from a study of blood T cell repertoires in COVID-19 (dated by TCRdb to about 2020). Study-level background: The collaborator samples originated in the United States, Italy and Spain and spanned the acute and convalescent phases of COVID-19. The material from the prospective study consisted of cDNA or gDNA derived from T cells, B-cell-depleted T cells, or PBMCs. Deeply sampled blood TCRbeta repertoires from subjects exposed to, actively infected with, or recovered from COVID-19 were included in the dataset. The repertoires were released in a freely available public database meant as a resource for research on the immune response to SARS-CoV-2. Samples came from the ongoing ImmuneRACE study (first 160 participants) plus 1,254 subjects from 6 global collaborators. Sample metadata almost always included a de-identified subject ID, COVID-19 status, age in years and sex. HLA class I and class II types, where available, came from metadata supplied by the sample provider rather than from assay-based typing.

Trimming removed 1 base from V and 10 bases from J, leaving 19 bases between the germline ends. CDR1 and CDR2 (LGHDT, YNNKEL) derive from the germline V gene (reference sequence). Reading from cysteine to phenylalanine, the CDR3 counts 15 amino acids. Just CDR3 DNA is preserved here, 45 bases in frame from base 1. The immunoSEQ Assay, a bias-controlled multiplex PCR, was used to amplify TCRbeta CDR3 regions from genomic DNA. In the paper's pipeline: The number of nucleated cells in each sample was estimated by amplification of reference gene primers within the assay. To quantify the absolute abundance of each unique TCRbeta CDR3 rearrangement, sequence reads were collapsed and filtered. Productive Simpson clonality was computed per sample as the square root of Simpson's diversity index over productive rearrangements. TCRdb holds this immuneACCESS table with in-frame rearrangements only. Some clones are missing; in checked studies, unresolved V genes explain under half, and the rest has no known cause. That table furnishes V, J and clone size, whereas the DNA furnished D and trimming. The sample includes some 150,000 clones, with about 85% observed a single time. The biggest ten clones account for approximately 0.6% of the sample.

Summary of the overall study and its limitations: How much clinical and demographic metadata was included differed by source and by participant, and the metadata was provided uncurated.

Material: peripheral blood. The chain joins TRBV3-1 (or the pseudogene TRBV3-2) to TRBJ1-1, and the D gene may be TRBD1, 6 bases matching. The receptor comes from a man aged 60-69 years with COVID-19, enrolled during active disease. Here is the DNA: TGTGCCAGCAGCCAAGCCTCTCAGGGGACCTGGGGAGCTTTCTTT. Its protein product is CASSQASQGTWGAFF.